The 16 T cell receptor beta chains below come from one sample, sequenced in a study of T cell changes during pregnancy in multiple sclerosis. Sequenced by immunoSEQ multiplex PCR; TCRdb stores in-frame clones only, minus some. This table holds roughly 65,000 clones, 90% to 95% found once. This specimen was peripheral blood, taken in the third trimester of pregnancy. These receptors all stem from a female donor in good health, enrolled as a control in a pregnancy study.

This chain joins TRBV28 and TRBJ1-1; D unclear. Looked up from germline, CDR1 is MDHEN and CDR2 is SYDVKM. The length of the CDR3 is 14 residues. V shed 6 bases and J shed 3 bases, with 14 bases lying between them. Here the CDR3 reads CASRVGPGDTEAFF. CDR3 coding DNA: TGTGCCAGCAGGGTCGGGCCCGGGGACACTGAAGCTTTCTTT. Filled out from reference TRBV28 and TRBJ1-1, the complete variable domain reads DVKVTQSSRYLVKRTGEKVFLECVQDMDHENMFWYRQDPGLGLRLIYFSYDVKMKEKGDIPEGYSVSREKKERFSLILESASTNQTSMYLCASRVGPGDTEAFFGQGTRLTVV.

CDR3 DNA: TGTGCCAGCAGCTCCCCACGGGCGGGGGGGCCCGGGGAGCTGTTTTTT. Protein sequence: CASSSPRAGGPGELFF. The V gene is TRBV7-9, the J gene TRBJ2-2; TRBD2 matches 9 bases. Trimming took 4 bases from V and 6 from J; bases not matched to a gene: 9. The CDR3 covers 16 residues. CDR1 and CDR2 from the germline V gene are SEHNR and FQNEAQ (reference sequence).

The V gene is TRBV28, the J gene TRBJ2-7, with TRBD1 matching over 12 bases. Trimming cost V 5 bases and J 6 bases; bases outside gene matches: 8. The V gene's germline CDR1 is MDHEN and CDR2 SYDVKM. This CDR3 is 15 amino acids long. CDR3: CASSPRGTGGLEQYF. The CDR3 nucleotides are TGTGCCAGCAGTCCCCGCGGGACAGGGGGCCTCGAGCAGTACTTC. Drawing the rest from reference TRBV28 and TRBJ2-7, the complete variable domain is DVKVTQSSRYLVKRTGEKVFLECVQDMDHENMFWYRQDPGLGLRLIYFSYDVKMKEKGDIPEGYSVSREKKERFSLILESASTNQTSMYLCASSPRGTGGLEQYFGPGTRLTVT.

The chain is built from TRBV5-1 and TRBJ1-1; 8 nucleotides line up with TRBD1. The ends lost 6 bases at V and 3 bases at J; junction bases unmatched: 4. CDR3 length: 13 amino acids. Germline V gene sequence: CDR1 SGHRS, CDR2 YFSETQ. The CDR3 nucleotides read TGCGCCAGCACCGGGACAGGATACACTGAAGCTTTCTTT. Translated, it gives CASTGTGYTEAFF.

In nucleotides, the CDR3 is TGTGCCAGCAGTTTAGACGGGGGGCCCACCTACGAGCAGTACTTC. Translated, it gives CASSLDGGPTYEQYF. The chain has TRBV28 and TRBJ2-7; D possibly corresponds to TRBD2 (7 bases). Germline V gives CDR1 MDHEN, CDR2 SYDVKM. Trimming cost V 2 bases and J 2 bases, with 13 bases left between them. This CDR3 is 15 amino acids long.

The rearrangement joins TRBV27 to TRBJ1-5; 7 bases fit TRBD1. This CDR3 is built from 18 residues. After removal of 5 bases from V and 1 base from J, the junction contained 14 bases not matched to a gene. Germline lookup yields CDR1 MNHEY and CDR2 SMNVEV (reference sequence). The CDR3 nucleotides are TGTGCCAGCAGTCCCCGGACAGGACCCCGAGAAAGCAATCAGCCCCAGCATTTT. The encoded protein is CASSPRTGPRESNQPQHF.

The chain employs TRBV11-2 and TRBJ2-5; the D gene is possibly TRBD1 (5 bases). The germline gives CDR1 SGHAT, CDR2 FQNNGV. Trimming removed 7 bases from V and 2 bases from J, with 11 bases in between. The CDR3 is 13 residues long. The CDR3 reads CASTRTRQETQYF. The CDR3 DNA reads TGTGCCAGCACACGGACAAGACAAGAGACCCAGTACTTC.

The J gene is TRBJ2-3, the V gene TRBV14; D unresolved. V dropped 0 bases and J dropped 0 bases, with 7 bases sitting between them. Germline loops: CDR1 SGHDN, CDR2 FVKESK. The CDR3 has 15 residues. The CDR3 coding sequence is TGTGCCAGCAGCCAAGAACACCCCAGCACAGATACGCAGTATTTT. This encodes CASSQEHPSTDTQYF.

CDR3 sequence (DNA): TGCGCCAGCAGCGCCCTAGCGGATTACAATGAGCAGTTCTTC. Protein sequence: CASSALADYNEQFF. The chain recombines TRBV5-1 with TRBJ2-1, with 7 positions matching TRBD2. Germline-derived CDR1 and CDR2 are SGHRS and YFSETQ. The CDR3 sequence is 14 residues long. The J segment lost 4 bases and the V segment lost 4 bases, leaving 5 bases of the junction unmatched. Complete variable domain (other parts from reference TRBV5-1 and TRBJ2-1): KAGVTQTPRYLIKTRGQQVTLSCSPISGHRSVSWYQQTPGQGLQFLFEYFSETQRNKGNFPGRFSGRQFSNSRSEMNVSTLELGDSALYLCASSALADYNEQFFGPGTRLTVL.

CDR3 amino acids: CASSSLASGEEETQYF. The CDR3 DNA follows: TGTGCCAGCAGTTCGCTTGCTAGCGGGGAAGAAGAGACCCAGTACTTC. The J gene is TRBJ2-5, the V gene TRBV6-5; TRBD2 matches 9 bases. Germline CDR1 reads MNHEY; CDR2 reads SVGAGI. This CDR3 contains 16 residues. V was pared by 4 bases and J by 3 bases, with 9 bases of the junction left unmatched.

V is TRBV19 and J is TRBJ1-2; TRBD1 is a possible D gene (5 bases). Trimming pared 6 bases from V and 4 bases from J, leaving 9 bases between. CDR1 and CDR2 (germline): LNHDA, SQIVND (reference sequence). The CDR3 has 12 amino acids. CDR3 sequence: CASRDSLYGYTF. As DNA, the CDR3 is TGTGCCAGTAGAGACAGTCTCTATGGCTACACCTTC.

This clone was recorded only once. This chain uses TRBV2 with TRBJ2-7, with 11 bases identical to TRBD1. The CDR3 length is 13 residues. Germline V gene sequence: CDR1 SNHLY, CDR2 FYNNEI. V was pared by 7 bases and J by 4 bases, with 3 bases of the junction left unmatched. The CDR3, as DNA: TGTGCCAGCACGGACAGGGGGCGGTACGAGCAGTACTTC. This gives the protein CASTDRGRYEQYF.

The rearrangement links TRBV7-3 to TRBJ2-3; maybe TRBD2 (5 bases). Germline V gene sequence: CDR1 SGHTA, CDR2 FQGTGA. Trimming took 2 bases from V and 5 from J, leaving 8 bases between them. This CDR3 spans 13 amino acids. CDR3 in amino acids: CASSLQGRDTQYF. In DNA, the CDR3 is TGTGCCAGCAGCTTACAAGGGAGAGATACGCAGTATTTT.

The chain combines TRBV19 with TRBJ2-2, with D possibly TRBD2 on 5 matching bases. CDR1 is LNHDA and CDR2 is SQIVND in the germline V gene (reference sequence). The CDR3 runs to 16 residues. V was clipped by 6 bases and J by 7 bases, with 21 bases between them. The CDR3 reads CASSIHTKRGIGELFF. CDR3 coding DNA: TGTGCCAGTAGCATCCATACGAAACGGGGTATCGGGGAGCTGTTTTTT.

V gene TRBV27 combines with J gene TRBJ2-4; the match to TRBD1 covers 7 bases. Unmatched junction bases numbered 1, after V lost 5 bases and J lost 0 bases. The germline CDR1 and CDR2 sequences are MNHEY and SMNVEV (reference sequence). This CDR3 comprises 14 residues. The CDR3 DNA follows: TGTGCCAGCAGTGGACAGGTAGCCAAAAACATTCAGTACTTC. Protein product: CASSGQVAKNIQYF.

This chain connects TRBV13 to TRBJ1-2; no clear D gene. Germline CDR1 PRHDT, CDR2 FYEKMQ (reference sequence). The length of the CDR3 is 12 residues. Trimming stripped 4 bases from V and 5 bases from J, with 8 bases between. The CDR3 protein is CASSSAFYGYTF. The DNA for the CDR3 is TGTGCCAGCAGCTCCGCGTTTTATGGCTACACCTTC.